The 31 T cell receptor beta chains given below trace back to one sample, sequenced in a study of radiotherapy plus CTLA-4 blockade in lung cancer. Clones were read by immunoSEQ multiplex PCR, and TCRdb kept only the in-frame ones, dropping some. The data contain 45,000 to 55,000 clones, roughly three quarters of them singletons. Material: peripheral blood, obtained from a patient treated with radiotherapy plus ipilimumab. These receptors were obtained from a human donor with non-small cell lung cancer who had a partial response to radiotherapy plus ipilimumab.

The chain links TRBV6-6 to TRBJ1-6, with D possibly being TRBD1 (6 bases). Between the trimmed V and J ends, which lost 2 bases and 1 base, there was a span of 6 bases. Germline CDR1 and CDR2: MNHNY and SVGAGI (reference sequence). The CDR3 is made up of 15 amino acids. In nucleotides, the CDR3 is TGTGCCAGCAGTTACCAGGGGTCCTATAATTCACCCCTCCACTTT. Translated: CASSYQGSYNSPLHF.

The chain joins TRBV18 to TRBJ1-1, with D possibly being TRBD1 (5 bases). The germline V gene has CDR1 KGHSH and CDR2 LQKENI. There are 14 residues in the CDR3. Trimming removed 6 bases from V and 0 bases from J, with 11 bases in between. CDR3 sequence: CASSPRTMNTEAFF. The CDR3 nucleotides are TGTGCCAGCTCTCCCCGGACAATGAACACTGAAGCTTTCTTT.

The chain links TRBV11-3 to TRBJ2-2; unclear D gene. V was clipped by 3 bases and J by 4 bases, with 9 bases between them. The CDR3 has 14 amino acids. The germline V gene encodes CDR1 SGHNT and CDR2 YENEEA. The CDR3 region has the DNA TGTGCCAGCAGCTTTGGGCCTCCCACCGGGGAGCTGTTTTTT. Translating gives CASSFGPPTGELFF.

The genes are TRBV7-2 and TRBJ2-2, with D possibly being TRBD1 (6 bases). The CDR3 runs 15 residues. Germline CDR1 reads SGHTA; CDR2 reads FQGNSA. Trimming stripped 6 bases from V and 2 bases from J, with 13 bases between. The CDR3 region is CASRQPGHNTGELFF. The CDR3 DNA is TGTGCCAGCAGACAACCGGGACATAACACCGGGGAGCTGTTTTTT.

CDR3 in DNA: TGCGCCAGCAGCTTAATCCCAGGTAGTTTCGTGGATGGCTACACCTTC. This gives the protein CASSLIPGSFVDGYTF. This sequence joins TRBV5-1 and TRBJ1-2; D is ambiguous. CDR1 SGHRS and CDR2 YFSETQ come from the germline V gene. V gave up 2 bases and J gave up 6 bases, with 20 bases separating them. This CDR3 has 16 residues. The entire variable domain, with the rest obtained from reference TRBV5-1 and TRBJ1-2, is as follows: KAGVTQTPRYLIKTRGQQVTLSCSPISGHRSVSWYQQTPGQGLQFLFEYFSETQRNKGNFPGRFSGRQFSNSRSEMNVSTLELGDSALYLCASSLIPGSFVDGYTFGSGTRLTVV.

V and J are TRBV9 and TRBJ2-3; D is perhaps TRBD1 (6 bases). This CDR3 spans 14 amino acids. V was clipped by 3 bases and J by 5 bases, with 13 bases between them. Germline CDR1 is SGDLS and CDR2 is YYNGEE. CDR3 in amino acids: CASSASAGVDTQYF. Here the CDR3 DNA reads TGTGCCAGCAGCGCGTCCGCAGGGGTAGATACGCAGTATTTT.

The V and J genes are TRBV30 and TRBJ2-7; tentatively, D is TRBD1 (7 bases). From germline, CDR1 is GTSNPN and CDR2 SVGIG (reference sequence). The germline V and J ends were trimmed by 2 bases and 3 bases, with 17 bases remaining between them. This CDR3 spans 15 amino acids. CDR3 region: CAWSPTTGTLYEQYF. The CDR3 nucleotides are TGTGCCTGGAGTCCCACGACAGGGACTCTCTACGAGCAGTACTTC.

This clone was observed a single time. The CDR3 bases are TGTGCCAGCAGCTTAAGACTAGCGGGGGGTTCCAATGAGCAGTTCTTC. It specifies CASSLRLAGGSNEQFF. This chain joins TRBV7-2 and TRBJ2-1, with 13 bases lining up with TRBD2. Germline V gene data show CDR1 as SGHTA and CDR2 as FQGNSA. The CDR3 is 16 residues long. V shed 2 bases, J shed 6 bases, and the junction held 4 bases outside the gene matches. The full variable domain, completed using reference TRBV7-2 and TRBJ2-1, is GAGVSQSPSNKVTEKGKDVELRCDPISGHTALYWYRQSLGQGLEFLIYFQGNSAPDKSGLPSDRFSAERTGGSVSTLTIQRTQQEDSAVYLCASSLRLAGGSNEQFFGPGTRLTVL.

For the CDR3, the DNA is TGTGCCTGGAGAAGGGACTCATTGGGCTACGAGCAGTACTTC. Protein product: CAWRRDSLGYEQYF. The V gene is TRBV30, the J gene TRBJ2-5; tentatively, D is TRBD2 (6 bases). The DNA matches TRBJ2-7 better at its end, which makes the J call doubtful. The CDR3 length is 14 residues. The germline CDR1 and CDR2 sequences are GTSNPN and SVGIG (reference sequence).

The CDR3 region has the DNA TGTGCCAGCAGCATCCCGGGACAGGGGCACGAGCAGTACTTC. Translation: CASSIPGQGHEQYF. V usage is TRBV9 and J usage is TRBJ2-5; 10 bases are a match to TRBD1. The J call is doubtful: the DNA matches TRBJ2-7 better. Germline lookup yields CDR1 SGDLS and CDR2 YYNGEE. This CDR3 is built from 14 residues.

V and J are TRBV6-6 and TRBJ2-5, with D uncertain. This CDR3 comprises 14 residues. Trimming cost V 1 base and J 0 bases, with 6 bases left between them. Germline CDR1 MNHNY, CDR2 SVGAGI (reference sequence). The CDR3: CASSYWQNQETQYF. CDR3 coding DNA: TGTGCCAGCAGTTACTGGCAGAACCAAGAGACCCAGTACTTC.

The rearrangement joins TRBV5-4 to TRBJ1-5, with TRBD1 as a possible D gene (5 bases). CDR3 size: 13 residues. V lost 7 bases, J lost 4 bases, and 12 bases lay in between. The germline CDR1 and CDR2 sequences are SGHNT and YYREEE (reference sequence). CDR3 bases: TGTGCCAGCGGGCCGTCAGGGAATCAGCCCCAGCATTTT. It encodes CASGPSGNQPQHF.

This chain joins TRBV7-6 and TRBJ1-1, with D uncertain. The CDR3 covers 15 residues. Trimming shortened V by 1 base and J by 1 base, and 10 bases separated the two germline ends. Germline loops: CDR1 SGHVS, CDR2 FNYEAQ. Written as DNA, the CDR3 is TGTGCCAGCAGCTTAGGGGCCTCGTCGAACACTGAAGCTTTCTTT. Protein product: CASSLGASSNTEAFF.

The V and J genes are TRBV7-8 and TRBJ2-3; D is undetermined. Trimming removed 2 bases from V and 1 base from J, with 7 bases in between. The CDR3 runs 14 residues. The germline V gene encodes CDR1 SGHVS and CDR2 FQNEAQ. The CDR3 DNA reads TGTGCCAGCAGCTTAATGACTGGCACAGATACGCAGTATTTT. Translation: CASSLMTGTDTQYF. The variable domain in full, completed from reference TRBV7-8 and TRBJ2-3, reads GAGVSQSPRYKVAKRGQDVALRCDPISGHVSLFWYQQALGQGPEFLTYFQNEAQLDKSGLPSDRFFAERPEGSVSTLKIQRTQQEDSAVYLCASSLMTGTDTQYFGPGTRLTVL.

The V and J genes are TRBV7-9 and TRBJ1-4; 8 bases map to TRBD1. V shed 4 bases and J 5 bases; nucleotides not matched to a gene: 3. Germline V gives CDR1 SEHNR, CDR2 FQNEAQ (reference sequence). CDR3 length: 14 amino acids. The CDR3 loop reads CASSSGGANEKLFF. The CDR3 nucleotides are TGTGCCAGCAGCTCAGGGGGCGCGAATGAAAAACTGTTTTTT. Filled out from reference TRBV7-9 and TRBJ1-4, the complete variable domain reads DTGVSQNPRHKITKRGQNVTFRCDPISEHNRLYWYRQTLGQGPEFLTYFQNEAQLEKSRLLSDRFSAERPKGSFSTLEIQRTEQGDSAMYLCASSSGGANEKLFFGSGTQLSVL.

This clone was seen a single time. The chain's CDR3 is CASSATLGGTDTQYF. CDR3 sequence (DNA): TGTGCCAGCAGCGCGACCCTCGGGGGCACAGATACGCAGTATTTT. The chain combines TRBV11-2 with TRBJ2-3, with a weak D call TRBD2 (5 bases). Trimming pared 5 bases from V and 1 base from J, leaving 13 bases between. The germline V gene encodes CDR1 SGHAT and CDR2 FQNNGV. This CDR3 comprises 15 residues.

This chain links TRBV10-2 with TRBJ1-5; D gene unclear. This CDR3 has 12 residues. CDR1 is WSHSY, CDR2 SAAADI, per germline. Deletions cut 2 bases from V and 7 bases from J, with 6 bases between. CDR3 in DNA: TGCGCCAGCAGTGAGAGCCGACAGCCCCAGCATTTT. Protein sequence: CASSESRQPQHF.

The chain uses TRBV7-2 and TRBJ1-3; D ambiguous. This CDR3 has 15 residues. Per the germline V gene, CDR1 is SGHTA and CDR2 is FQGNSA. The germline V and J ends were trimmed by 1 base and 3 bases, with 10 bases remaining between them. In DNA form, the CDR3 reads TGTGCCAGCAGCTTAGGTCCTCACGGTGGAAACACCATATATTTT. Translation: CASSLGPHGGNTIYF.

V and J are TRBV2 and TRBJ2-7, with 8 bases identical to TRBD1. V dropped 4 bases and J dropped 6; count of bases not matched to a gene: 8. Germline assignment: CDR1 SNHLY and CDR2 FYNNEI. CDR3 length equals 14 residues. Here the CDR3 DNA reads TGTGCCAGCAGTGGGACAGGGTCTCCCTCCGAGCAGTACTTC. Its translation is CASSGTGSPSEQYF.

The rearrangement links TRBV7-6 to TRBJ2-7; D remains ambiguous. Germline CDR1 is SGHVS and CDR2 is FNYEAQ. Trimming pared 5 bases from V and 1 base from J, leaving 9 bases between. This CDR3 contains 13 residues. This chain's CDR3 is CASSATDSYEQYF. The DNA of the CDR3 is TGTGCCAGCAGCGCAACAGATTCCTACGAGCAGTACTTC.

The V gene is TRBV27, the J gene TRBJ1-4, with 9 bases aligning to TRBD1. Germline trimming cut 2 bases from V and 5 bases from J; bases unmatched to any gene: 3. The germline gives CDR1 MNHEY, CDR2 SMNVEV (reference sequence). The CDR3 is made up of 15 amino acids. CDR3 in DNA: TGTGCCAGCAGTTTAGCGGGACAGGGCAATGAAAAACTGTTTTTT. This encodes CASSLAGQGNEKLFF.

This chain joins TRBV7-8 and TRBJ1-5; D not resolved. CDR1 is SGHVS, CDR2 FQNEAQ, per germline. The CDR3 spans 16 residues. Trimming took off 1 base at V and 3 bases at J, with 13 bases between the two ends. The CDR3 bases are TGTGCCAGCAGCTTAGAGCGGCTGGCTTCCAATCAGCCCCAGCATTTT. Protein: CASSLERLASNQPQHF.

Only a few counts were recorded for this clone. This chain uses TRBV5-1 with TRBJ1-2, with TRBD1 as a possible D gene (6 bases). Germline loops: CDR1 SGHRS, CDR2 YFSETQ. V lost 0 bases to trimming and J lost 0 bases, with 9 bases between them. The length of the CDR3 is 15 residues. CDR3 region: CASSLADRSNYGYTF. The DNA of the CDR3 is TGCGCCAGCAGCTTGGCGGACAGATCTAACTATGGCTACACCTTC.

This chain links TRBV19 with TRBJ2-3; D is unclear. This CDR3 comprises 16 residues. V gave up 3 bases and J gave up 0 bases, with 13 bases separating them. Germline CDR1 and CDR2: LNHDA and SQIVND (reference sequence). The CDR3 sequence: CASSIDLATSTDTQYF. In DNA form, the CDR3 reads TGTGCCAGTAGTATTGATCTCGCGACTAGCACAGATACGCAGTATTTT.

The chain joins TRBV20-1 to TRBJ2-7; D gene unclear. V shed 3 bases and J shed 0 bases, with 3 bases lying between them. The length of the CDR3 is 11 residues. Per the germline V gene, CDR1 is DFQATT and CDR2 is SNEGSKA (reference sequence). The CDR3 DNA reads as TGCAGTGCTAGCAGCTCCTACGAGCAGTACTTC. Translating gives CSASSSYEQYF.

This clone was observed a few times. The chain employs TRBV7-9 and TRBJ1-3; D not certain. Germline V gene lookup returns CDR1 SEHNR and CDR2 FQNEAQ (reference sequence). CDR3 length: 15 amino acids. The V end was cut by 2 bases, the J end by 0 bases, with 8 bases between. CDR3 DNA: TGTGCCAGCAGCTTACCTGGCCACTCTGGAAACACCATATATTTT. Amino acids: CASSLPGHSGNTIYF.

A note on this clone: One junction end disagrees with the germline gene, perhaps due to a read error. V usage is TRBV6-1 and J usage is TRBJ1-2; tentatively, D is TRBD1 (5 bases). The germline V gene has CDR1 MNHNS and CDR2 SASEGT. The CDR3 sequence is 14 residues long. For the CDR3, the DNA is TGTGCCAGCAGTAGACAGCTCCTGAACTGTGGCTACACCTTC. Its protein product is CASSRQLLNCGYTF.

This clone showed up just a few times. The rearrangement joins TRBV28 to TRBJ2-4, with a weak D call TRBD1 (5 bases). Germline V gives CDR1 MDHEN, CDR2 SYDVKM. Trimming took 7 bases from V and 6 from J, leaving 7 bases between them. The CDR3 has 11 amino acids. The CDR3 coding sequence is TGTGCCAGCACCGACAGAAACATTCAGTACTTC. It codes for CASTDRNIQYF.

This clone is a singleton in its sample. The chain carries TRBV6-5 and TRBJ1-2; D unclear. In germline, CDR1 is MNHEY, CDR2 SVGAGI. Trimming removed 4 bases at V and 1 base at J, with 10 bases between. This CDR3 has 14 residues. CDR3 in amino acids: CASSSRDRNYGYTF. The DNA for the CDR3 is TGTGCCAGCAGTTCGAGGGATCGTAACTATGGCTACACCTTC.

The chain links TRBV4-2 to TRBJ1-2, with 9 bases matching TRBD1. V lost 0 bases, J lost 0 bases, and 11 bases stayed unmatched. Germline values: CDR1 LGHNA, CDR2 YNFKEQ. The CDR3 extends over 19 amino acids. CDR3 sequence (DNA): TGTGCCAGCAGCCAAGATCCCGGGACAGGGATGCTCTCTAACTATGGCTACACCTTC. It encodes CASSQDPGTGMLSNYGYTF.

This clone occurred once. The genes are TRBV11-2 and TRBJ2-7; TRBD2 agrees at 8 bases. There are 14 residues in the CDR3. In germline, CDR1 is SGHAT, CDR2 FQNNGV. With 2 bases clipped from V and 3 bases from J, the junction kept 3 bases outside the gene matches. The CDR3 protein is CASSLYREGYEQYF. CDR3 nucleotide sequence: TGTGCCAGCAGCTTATATCGGGAGGGCTACGAGCAGTACTTC.